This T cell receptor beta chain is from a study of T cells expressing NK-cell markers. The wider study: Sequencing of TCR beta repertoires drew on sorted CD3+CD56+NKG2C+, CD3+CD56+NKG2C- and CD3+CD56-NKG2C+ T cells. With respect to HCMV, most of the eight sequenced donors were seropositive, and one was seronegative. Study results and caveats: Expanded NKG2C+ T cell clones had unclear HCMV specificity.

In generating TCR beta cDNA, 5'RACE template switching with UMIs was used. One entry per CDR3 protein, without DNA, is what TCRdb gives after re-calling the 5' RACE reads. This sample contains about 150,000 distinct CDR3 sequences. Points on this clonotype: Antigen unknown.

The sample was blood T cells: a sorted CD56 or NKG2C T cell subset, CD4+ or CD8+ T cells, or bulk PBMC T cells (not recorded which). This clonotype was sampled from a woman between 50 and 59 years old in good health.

The CDR3: CSVGADANTGELFF. The rearrangement uses TRBV29-1 and TRBJ2-2. Germline CDR1 reads SQVTM; CDR2 reads ANQGSEA. The CDR3 contains 14 residues.